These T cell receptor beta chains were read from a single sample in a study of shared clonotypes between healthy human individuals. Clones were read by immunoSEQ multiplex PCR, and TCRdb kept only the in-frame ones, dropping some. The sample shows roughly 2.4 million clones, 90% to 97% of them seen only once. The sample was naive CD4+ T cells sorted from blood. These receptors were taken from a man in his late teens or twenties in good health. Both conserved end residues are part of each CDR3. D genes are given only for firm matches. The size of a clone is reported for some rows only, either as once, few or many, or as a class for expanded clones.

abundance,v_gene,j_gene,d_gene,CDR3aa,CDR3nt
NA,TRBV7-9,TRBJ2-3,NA,CASSLAAPDTQYF,TGTGCCAGCAGCTTAGCGGCCCCAGATACGCAGTATTTT
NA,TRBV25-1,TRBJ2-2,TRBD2,CASSVSSGNTGELFF,TGTGCCAGCAGTGTGTCTAGCGGAAACACCGGGGAGCTGTTTTTT
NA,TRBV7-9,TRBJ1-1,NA,CASRTGQYTEAFF,TGTGCCAGCAGAACCGGACAATACACTGAAGCTTTCTTT
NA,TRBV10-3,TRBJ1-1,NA,CAISELEGNTEAFF,TGTGCCATCAGTGAGTTGGAGGGGAACACTGAAGCTTTCTTT
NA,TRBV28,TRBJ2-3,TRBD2,CASRLGLATDTQYF,TGTGCCAGCAGACTTGGACTAGCAACAGATACGCAGTATTTT
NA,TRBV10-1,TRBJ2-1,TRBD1,CASSLNQGAYNEQFF,TGCGCCAGCAGCCTAAACCAGGGGGCCTACAATGAGCAGTTCTTC
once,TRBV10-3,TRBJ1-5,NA,CAISWDSNQPQHF,TGTGCCATCAGTTGGGACAGCAATCAGCCCCAGCATTTT
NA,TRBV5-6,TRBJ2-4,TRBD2,CASSLRGLDPSKNIQYF,TGTGCCAGCAGCTTGAGGGGACTAGACCCTTCCAAAAACATTCAGTACTTC
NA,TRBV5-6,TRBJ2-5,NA,CASSQQRRETQYF,TGTGCCAGCAGCCAACAACGACGGGAGACCCAGTACTTC
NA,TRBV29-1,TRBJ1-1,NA,CSVAGFEAFF,TGCAGCGTTGCCGGGTTTGAAGCTTTCTTT
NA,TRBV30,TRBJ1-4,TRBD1,CAWSPRKTGWDEKLFF,TGTGCCTGGAGTCCCCGCAAGACAGGGTGGGATGAAAAACTGTTTTTT
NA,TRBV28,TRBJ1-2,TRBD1,CASSLLGTGDSSWGYTF,TGTGCCAGCAGTTTATTGGGGACAGGGGATAGTAGTTGGGGCTACACCTTC
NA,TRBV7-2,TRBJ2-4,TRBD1,CASSQQGFVAKNIQYF,TGTGCCAGCAGCCAACAGGGGTTTGTAGCCAAAAACATTCAGTACTTC
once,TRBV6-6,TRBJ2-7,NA,CASSPGGSYEQYF,TGTGCCAGCAGTCCCGGGGGTTCCTACGAGCAGTACTTC
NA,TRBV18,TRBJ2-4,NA,CASSPGAGEAKNIQYF,TGTGCCAGCTCACCTGGGGCAGGGGAAGCCAAAAACATTCAGTACTTC
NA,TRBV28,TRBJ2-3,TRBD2,CASTLELAGSTDTQYF,TGTGCCAGCACTTTGGAGCTAGCGGGGAGCACAGATACGCAGTATTTT
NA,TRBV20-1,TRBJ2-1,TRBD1,CSQQGAYEQFF,TGCAGCCAACAGGGGGCTTATGAGCAGTTCTTC
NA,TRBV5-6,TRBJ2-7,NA,CASSFPGPFYEQYF,TGTGCCAGCAGCTTTCCGGGGCCTTTCTACGAGCAGTACTTC
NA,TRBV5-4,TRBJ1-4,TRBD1,CASSSGGGKEKLFF,TGTGCCAGCAGTTCAGGGGGCGGAAAAGAAAAACTGTTTTTT
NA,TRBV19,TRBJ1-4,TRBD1,CASSIFPRQGRSTNEKLFF,TGTGCCAGTAGTATTTTCCCCAGACAGGGCCGCAGTACTAATGAAAAACTGTTTTTT
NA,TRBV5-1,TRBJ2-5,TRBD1,CASSLQGQETQYF,TGCGCCAGCAGCTTACAGGGGCAAGAGACCCAGTACTTC
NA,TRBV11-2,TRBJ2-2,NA,CASSPEKAGELFF,TGTGCCAGCAGCCCGGAGAAGGCCGGGGAGCTGTTTTTT
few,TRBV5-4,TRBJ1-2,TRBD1,CASSLEGQGRSRGYTF,TGTGCCAGCAGCTTGGAGGGACAGGGAAGGTCCAGAGGCTACACCTTC
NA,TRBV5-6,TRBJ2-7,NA,CASSAAGLPGEQYF,TGTGCCAGCAGCGCGGCGGGCCTCCCGGGGGAGCAGTACTTC
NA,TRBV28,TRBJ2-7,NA,CASRGGTATGEQYF,TGTGCCAGCAGGGGGGGGACAGCAACGGGTGAGCAGTACTTC
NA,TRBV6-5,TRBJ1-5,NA,CASSLTQHSNQPQHF,TGTGCCAGCAGTTTAACACAGCATAGCAATCAGCCCCAGCATTTT
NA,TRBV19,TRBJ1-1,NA,CASKARATLGNTEAFF,TGTGCCAGTAAGGCCAGGGCAACGTTGGGGAACACTGAAGCTTTCTTT
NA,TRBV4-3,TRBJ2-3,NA,CASSQMFTDTQYF,TGCGCCAGCAGCCAAATGTTCACAGATACGCAGTATTTT
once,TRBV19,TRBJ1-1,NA,CASSIVSGVGAAFF,TGTGCCAGTAGTATAGTCTCCGGAGTGGGTGCGGCTTTCTTT
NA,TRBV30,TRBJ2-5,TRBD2,CAWSGGAVKTQYF,TGTGCCTGGAGCGGGGGGGCCGTGAAGACCCAGTACTTC
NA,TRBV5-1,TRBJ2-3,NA,CASSLWGSTDTQYF,TGCGCCAGCAGCTTGTGGGGGTCCACAGATACGCAGTATTTT
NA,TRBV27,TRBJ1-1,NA,CASSPGRANTEAFF,TGTGCCAGCAGTCCGGGACGGGCAAACACTGAAGCTTTCTTT
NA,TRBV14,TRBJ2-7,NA,CASSQDRRYGGAYYEQYF,TGTGCCAGCAGCCAAGATCGCCGGTATGGGGGAGCCTACTACGAGCAGTACTTC
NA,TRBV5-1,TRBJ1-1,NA,CASSLARELEAFF,TGCGCCAGCAGCTTGGCCCGGGAACTTGAAGCTTTCTTT
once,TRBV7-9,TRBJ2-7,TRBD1,CAISDRTGAYEQYF,TGTGCCATCTCGGACCGGACAGGCGCCTACGAGCAGTACTTC
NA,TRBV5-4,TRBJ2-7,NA,CASSLAGPSSYEQYF,TGTGCCAGCAGCTTGGCCGGACCAAGCTCCTACGAGCAGTACTTC
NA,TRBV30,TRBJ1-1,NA,CAWSRGGSVNTEAFF,TGTGCCTGGAGCCGAGGGGGGTCGGTGAACACTGAAGCTTTCTTT
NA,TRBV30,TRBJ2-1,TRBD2,CAWSVLAGAYNEQFF,TGTGCCTGGAGTGTACTGGCGGGGGCCTACAATGAGCAGTTCTTC
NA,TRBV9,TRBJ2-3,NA,CASSVVTAIADTQYF,TGTGCCAGCAGCGTAGTAACAGCTATCGCAGATACGCAGTATTTT
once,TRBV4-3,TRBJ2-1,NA,CASSRVGDEQFF,TGCGCCAGCAGCCGGGTGGGGGATGAGCAGTTCTTC
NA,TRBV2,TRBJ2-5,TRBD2,CASGSTSGGALETQYF,TGTGCCAGCGGCTCAACTAGCGGGGGGGCCCTGGAGACCCAGTACTTC
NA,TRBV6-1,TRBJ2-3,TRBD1,CASSNRGLNTDTQYF,TGTGCCAGCAGTAACAGGGGGCTTAACACAGATACGCAGTATTTT
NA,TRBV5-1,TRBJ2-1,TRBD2,CASSPGTSGVYNEQFF,TGCGCCAGCAGCCCCGGGACTAGCGGGGTGTACAATGAGCAGTTCTTC
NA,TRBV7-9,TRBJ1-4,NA,CASSTRTENEKLFF,TGTGCCAGCAGCACCCGGACGGAGAATGAAAAACTGTTTTTT
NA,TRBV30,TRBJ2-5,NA,CAWVRTSRTQETQYF,TGTGCCTGGGTAAGGACTTCAAGGACGCAAGAGACCCAGTACTTC
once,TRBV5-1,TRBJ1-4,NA,CASKGQPTNEKLFF,TGCGCCAGTAAAGGCCAGCCAACTAATGAAAAACTGTTTTTT
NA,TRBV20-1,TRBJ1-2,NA,CTRGGAYGYTF,TGCACCCGCGGGGGGGCGTATGGCTACACCTTC
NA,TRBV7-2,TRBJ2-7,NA,CASSPTTYEQYF,TGTGCCAGCAGCCCGACCACCTACGAGCAGTACTTC
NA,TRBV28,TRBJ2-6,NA,CASSLGATGANVLTF,TGTGCCAGCAGCCTCGGGGCCACCGGGGCCAACGTCCTGACTTTC
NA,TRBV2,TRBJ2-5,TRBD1,CASSPDREMSETQYF,TGTGCCAGCAGTCCTGACAGGGAAATGAGCGAGACCCAGTACTTC
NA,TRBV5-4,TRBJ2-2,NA,CASSMEGQMINTGELFF,TGTGCCAGCAGCATGGAGGGACAGATGATTAACACCGGGGAGCTGTTTTTT
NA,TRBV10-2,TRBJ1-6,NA,CASSEGRRVDRNSPLHF,TGCGCCAGCAGTGAGGGGAGAAGGGTGGATAGAAATTCACCCCTCCACTTT